What follows are 31 T cell receptor beta chains derived from one specimen sequenced in a study of blood T cell repertoires in COVID-19. Profiled with immunoSEQ multiplex PCR; TCRdb holds only in-frame clones, not every one. The sample records approximately 91,000 clones, 60% to 85% being singletons. Sequencing used peripheral blood. The receptors were sampled from a man between 65 and 85 years old with acute or convalescent COVID-19.

The rearrangement links TRBV28 to TRBJ2-7; 7 positions match TRBD1. The germline V gene has CDR1 MDHEN and CDR2 SYDVKM. The CDR3 length is 15 residues. V lost 5 bases to trimming and J lost 6 bases; unmatched junction nucleotides: 13. CDR3 sequence: CASSNPDTGVREQYF. The CDR3 DNA follows: TGTGCCAGCAGTAACCCAGATACAGGGGTGCGCGAGCAGTACTTC.

This clone was seen only once. The V and J genes are TRBV5-6 and TRBJ2-3; D is possibly TRBD1 (6 bases). The V end lost 0 bases, the J end lost 4 bases, and 12 bases lay between the germline ends. Germline V gene sequence: CDR1 SGHDT, CDR2 YYEEEE. The CDR3 consists of 15 residues. CDR3 loop: CASSLGLQGSDTQYF. The CDR3 region has the DNA TGTGCCAGCAGCTTGGGGCTACAGGGTTCAGATACGCAGTATTTT.

This chain uses TRBV6-5 with TRBJ2-3; D unclear. Trimming removed 0 bases from V and 3 bases from J, with 7 bases in between. CDR3 length equals 14 residues. Germline-derived CDR1 and CDR2 are MNHEY and SVGAGI. As DNA, the CDR3 is TGTGCCAGCAGTTACTCGAGGTCGACAGATACGCAGTATTTT. It specifies CASSYSRSTDTQYF.

This rearrangement joins TRBV4-1 to TRBJ2-7; 10 bases are shared with TRBD2. V was pared by 4 bases and J by 2 bases, with 8 bases of the junction left unmatched. The CDR3 has 16 amino acids. Per germline, CDR1 MGHRA and CDR2 YSYEKL. DNA of the CDR3: TGCGCCAGCAGCCTAACTTTAGCGGGAGGTACCTACGAGCAGTACTTC. Its translation is CASSLTLAGGTYEQYF.

The chain couples TRBV27 to TRBJ2-1; a weak D match, TRBD2 (6 bases). There are 13 residues in the CDR3. Trimming took 6 bases from V and 8 from J, leaving 14 bases between them. CDR1 and CDR2 (germline): MNHEY, SMNVEV (reference sequence). The CDR3 is CASSVGGADEQFF. CDR3 sequence (DNA): TGTGCCAGCAGCGTAGGCGGGGCAGATGAGCAGTTCTTC.

On this clone itself: The same CDR3 can be traced to other DNA sequences in this sample. The genes are TRBV9 and TRBJ1-1; no reliable D call. The germline CDR1 and CDR2 sequences are SGDLS and YYNGEE. V was trimmed by 0 bases and J by 2 bases, leaving 11 bases between them. The length of the CDR3 is 15 residues. CDR3 sequence (DNA): TGTGCCAGCAGCGTAGGGGCGGGCGGAAACACTGAAGCTTTCTTT. Its translation: CASSVGAGGNTEAFF.

The V and J genes are TRBV4-2 and TRBJ1-2, with D unresolved. The V end was cut by 6 bases, the J end by 0 bases, with 5 bases between. The CDR3 contains 12 residues. Germline V gene lookup returns CDR1 LGHNA and CDR2 YNFKEQ. The CDR3 region has the DNA TGTGCCAGCAGTACGGCTAACTATGGCTACACCTTC. It translates to CASSTANYGYTF.

The rearrangement joins TRBV7-3 to TRBJ2-3, with a possible D match to TRBD2 (5 bases). CDR3 length equals 15 residues. Trimming left V 5 bases short and J 0 bases short, with 12 bases between. Germline V gene data show CDR1 as SGHTA and CDR2 as FQGTGA. The CDR3 DNA follows: TGTGCCAGCAGCCCCTGGACTTCTAGCACAGATACGCAGTATTTT. This translates into CASSPWTSSTDTQYF.

This chain joins TRBV19 and TRBJ1-1; D is possibly TRBD1 (5 bases). Germline V gene data show CDR1 as LNHDA and CDR2 as SQIVND (reference sequence). The CDR3 is made up of 15 amino acids. V gave up 10 bases and J gave up 2 bases, with 20 bases separating them. CDR3 in DNA: TGTGCCACTAAGCGGGGGGAAGGATTCAACACTGAAGCTTTCTTT. It encodes CATKRGEGFNTEAFF.

This clone was detected a few times. The chain joins TRBV6-5 to TRBJ2-5, with 7 nucleotides matching TRBD2. V shed 2 bases, J shed 5 bases, and the junction held 11 bases outside the gene matches. Germline CDR1 reads MNHEY; CDR2 reads SVGAGI. This CDR3 region has 16 residues. The CDR3 bases are TGTGCCAGCAGTTACGGGAGGGCGGAGACTGGGGAGACCCAGTACTTC. It translates to CASSYGRAETGETQYF.

The gene calls are TRBV9 and TRBJ1-1, with D possibly being TRBD1 (5 bases). Germline lookup yields CDR1 SGDLS and CDR2 YYNGEE. This CDR3 spans 13 amino acids. Trimming pared 3 bases from V and 2 bases from J, leaving 8 bases between. CDR3 sequence (DNA): TGTGCCAGCAGCGGGGGCTACAACACTGAAGCTTTCTTT. This gives the protein CASSGGYNTEAFF.

The chain is built from TRBV2 and TRBJ1-6, with a tentative D call TRBD1 (5 bases). The CDR3 runs to 15 residues. CDR1 is SNHLY and CDR2 is FYNNEI in the germline V gene. V lost 7 bases to trimming and J lost 5 bases, with 15 bases between them. The CDR3 spells CASNLNRRNNSPLHF. The CDR3 DNA is TGTGCCAGCAACTTAAACAGGAGAAATAATTCACCCCTCCACTTT.

This clone was seen a few times. The J gene is TRBJ2-2, the V gene TRBV3-1 (or the pseudogene TRBV3-2); the match to TRBD2 covers 7 bases. CDR3 size: 17 residues. Unmatched junction bases numbered 11, after V lost 4 bases and J lost 3 bases. Per germline, CDR1 LGHDT and CDR2 YNNKEL (reference sequence). CDR3 in DNA: TGTGCCAGCAGCCCGATGGGCGGGAGAAGGGACACCGGGGAGCTGTTTTTT. Amino acid sequence: CASSPMGGRRDTGELFF.

CDR3 in amino acids: CASVREGNNEQFF. The DNA for the CDR3 is TGTGCCAGCGTCCGGGAGGGCAACAATGAGCAGTTCTTC. J is TRBJ2-1 and V is TRBV2; 8 bases are shared with TRBD2. This CDR3 has 13 residues. The V and J ends lost 8 bases and 5 bases, in that order; junction bases with no gene match: 5. CDR1 and CDR2 (germline): SNHLY, FYNNEI.

This chain joins TRBV9 and TRBJ2-5, with TRBD1 matching over 9 bases. The CDR3 is 15 residues long. V lost 4 bases and J lost 5; bases outside the gene matches: 9. Germline V gene sequence: CDR1 SGDLS, CDR2 YYNGEE. The CDR3 DNA sequence: TGTGCCAGCAGCACCGGGACAGGGTTTTGGGAGACCCAGTACTTC. Its protein product is CASSTGTGFWETQYF.

This chain joins TRBV4-1 and TRBJ2-5; 14 bases are shared with TRBD2. Trimming cost V 4 bases and J 5 bases; bases outside gene matches: 6. CDR1 and CDR2 (germline): MGHRA, YSYEKL. This CDR3 comprises 16 residues. The CDR3 here is CASSRGLAGEGETQYF. The CDR3 nucleotides are TGCGCCAGCAGCCGGGGACTAGCGGGAGAGGGGGAGACCCAGTACTTC.

The chain is built from TRBV28 and TRBJ2-1, with 7 bases that match TRBD2. The germline V gene has CDR1 MDHEN and CDR2 SYDVKM. The length of the CDR3 is 16 residues. The junction had 7 bases not matched to a gene; V was cut back by 5 bases and J by 0 bases. This CDR3 is CASSTIAGLSYNEQFF. The CDR3 DNA sequence: TGTGCCAGCAGTACAATAGCGGGCCTCTCCTACAATGAGCAGTTCTTC.

This clone was recorded a few times. The rearrangement joins TRBV5-1 to TRBJ2-3; TRBD1 matches at 9 bases. Trimming cost V 0 bases and J 3 bases; bases outside gene matches: 11. Germline loops: CDR1 SGHRS, CDR2 YFSETQ. The CDR3 has 18 amino acids. CDR3 protein: CASSLAKTGTGRTDTQYF. CDR3 DNA sequence: TGCGCCAGCAGCTTGGCCAAAACCGGGACAGGGAGAACAGATACGCAGTATTTT.

In its sample, this clone was seen a few times. This rearrangement joins TRBV19 to TRBJ1-2, with a possible D match to TRBD1 (5 bases). Germline V gene data show CDR1 as LNHDA and CDR2 as SQIVND (reference sequence). V was clipped by 2 bases and J by 4 bases, with 14 bases between them. CDR3 size: 15 residues. CDR3 residues: CASSILQGDGYGYTF. CDR3 coding DNA: TGTGCCAGTAGTATACTCCAGGGTGATGGCTATGGCTACACCTTC. The full variable domain, its missing parts supplied by reference TRBV19 and TRBJ1-2, is DGGITQSPKYLFRKEGQNVTLSCEQNLNHDAMYWYRQDPGQGLRLIYYSQIVNDFQKGDIAEGYSVSREKKESFPLTVTSAQKNPTAFYLCASSILQGDGYGYTFGSGTRLTVV.

This chain links TRBV3-1 (or the pseudogene TRBV3-2) with TRBJ1-1; no definite D call. V dropped 0 bases and J dropped 4 bases, with 9 bases sitting between them. The CDR3 loop spans 14 amino acids. The V gene's germline CDR1 is LGHDT and CDR2 YNNKEL (reference sequence). CDR3 in amino acids: CASSQDARSTEAFF. CDR3 bases: TGTGCCAGCAGCCAAGATGCCAGATCCACTGAAGCTTTCTTT.

The J gene is TRBJ2-7, the V gene TRBV7-9; a possible D gene is TRBD1 (6 bases). The CDR3 length is 15 residues. CDR1 SEHNR and CDR2 FQNEAQ come from the germline V gene (reference sequence). Trimming pared 5 bases from V and 7 bases from J, leaving 21 bases between. CDR3 nucleotide sequence: TGTGCCAGCAGCCCAGACATGGCAGGGGCGGGTGAGCAGTACGTC. Amino acids: CASSPDMAGAGEQYV.

This chain joins TRBV28 and TRBJ2-3; 7 nucleotides match TRBD2. Germline lookup yields CDR1 MDHEN and CDR2 SYDVKM. The CDR3 totals 13 residues. After removal of 3 bases from V and 4 bases from J, the junction contained 1 base not matched to a gene. The CDR3 region is CASSFGGADTQYF. The DNA for the CDR3 is TGTGCCAGCAGTTTTGGGGGGGCAGATACGCAGTATTTT. Supplemented by reference TRBV28 and TRBJ2-3, the full variable domain reads DVKVTQSSRYLVKRTGEKVFLECVQDMDHENMFWYRQDPGLGLRLIYFSYDVKMKEKGDIPEGYSVSREKKERFSLILESASTNQTSMYLCASSFGGADTQYFGPGTRLTVL.

This sequence joins TRBV6-4 and TRBJ2-1, with a possible D match to TRBD1 (5 bases). V gave up 4 bases and J gave up 0 bases, with 13 bases separating them. This CDR3 comprises 16 residues. Germline V gene data show CDR1 as MRHNA and CDR2 as SNTAGT. CDR3 region: CASSVVQVSSYNEQFF. The CDR3, as DNA: TGTGCCAGCAGTGTCGTACAGGTCAGCTCCTACAATGAGCAGTTCTTC.

V usage is TRBV7-8 and J usage is TRBJ2-3, with 7 bases aligning to TRBD2. The V gene's germline CDR1 is SGHVS and CDR2 FQNEAQ. The CDR3 loop spans 16 amino acids. Germline trimming cut 3 bases from V and 1 base from J; bases unmatched to any gene: 7. As DNA, the CDR3 is TGTGCCAGCAGCTTGGGTTATAGCGGGCGCACAGATACGCAGTATTTT. This codes for CASSLGYSGRTDTQYF.

In DNA, the CDR3 is TGTGCCAGCAAAGGTACAGGGGGCAATTCACCCCTCCACTTT. Its translation: CASKGTGGNSPLHF. The chain couples TRBV25-1 to TRBJ1-6, with 9 bases lining up with TRBD1. V trimming: 7 bases; J trimming: 7 bases; junction bases outside the gene matches: 5. The V gene's germline CDR1 is MGHDK and CDR2 SYGVNS. The length of the CDR3 is 14 residues. Full variable domain (rest looked up from reference TRBV25-1 and TRBJ1-6): EADIYQTPRYLVIGTGKKITLECSQTMGHDKMYWYQQDPGMELHLIHYSYGVNSTEKGDLSSESTVSRIRTEHFPLTLESARPSHTSQYLCASKGTGGNSPLHFGNGTRLTVT.

In its sample, this clone was seen a few times. This chain links TRBV28 with TRBJ1-6; D is possibly TRBD1 (6 bases). The V end was cut by 6 bases, the J end by 0 bases, with 15 bases between. The CDR3 is made up of 17 amino acids. The germline V gene has CDR1 MDHEN and CDR2 SYDVKM. The CDR3 nucleotides read TGTGCCAGCAGCAAACGGGGCAGGGGCTCCTATAATTCACCCCTCCACTTT. It translates to CASSKRGRGSYNSPLHF.

V is TRBV4-1 and J is TRBJ1-5, with D unclear. The CDR3 extends over 20 amino acids. The V and J ends lost 4 bases and 0 bases respectively, with 25 bases between them. Germline lookup yields CDR1 MGHRA and CDR2 YSYEKL. The CDR3 coding sequence is TGCGCCAGCAGCCCAGACTTTTTTGCTGGGGAGCTATATAGCAATCAGCCCCAGCATTTT. Amino acids: CASSPDFFAGELYSNQPQHF.

This chain links TRBV5-4 with TRBJ2-5; TRBD1 matches 9 bases. The trim removed 4 bases at V and 5 bases at J, leaving 9 bases unmatched. The germline gives CDR1 SGHNT, CDR2 YYREEE (reference sequence). The CDR3 loop spans 15 amino acids. The CDR3 bases are TGTGCCAGCAGCGCCGGACAGGGGCCCCATGAGACCCAGTACTTC. As protein: CASSAGQGPHETQYF.

CDR3 sequence (DNA): TGTGCCACCAGTGATTTGTGGGGGGGCAGGGAGACCCAGTACTTC. It encodes CATSDLWGGRETQYF. V is TRBV24-1 and J is TRBJ2-5; a weak D match, TRBD2 (7 bases). The V gene lost 0 bases and the J gene lost 5 bases, with 12 bases spanning the gap. CDR1 is KGHDR, CDR2 SFDVKD, per germline. This CDR3 region has 15 residues.

The chain employs TRBV5-6 and TRBJ1-2, with D unresolved. This CDR3 is built from 14 residues. CDR1 is SGHDT and CDR2 is YYEEEE in the germline V gene. Between the trimmed V and J ends, which lost 3 bases and 5 bases, there was a span of 14 bases. CDR3 DNA: TGTGCCAGCAGCTCCATTCGGACTTCATATGGCTACACCTTC. Protein sequence: CASSSIRTSYGYTF.

The chain has TRBV28 and TRBJ1-5; D perhaps matches TRBD1 (6 bases). Germline V gene data show CDR1 as MDHEN and CDR2 as SYDVKM. The CDR3 consists of 17 residues. Trimming removed 5 bases at V and 4 bases at J, with 21 bases between. The chain's CDR3 is CASSPTGARAGNQPQHF. For the CDR3, the DNA is TGTGCCAGCAGTCCGACAGGCGCCAGGGCCGGAAATCAGCCCCAGCATTTT.